This T cell receptor beta chain was documented in a study of shared clonotypes between healthy human individuals. This clone was seen a single time. Subsets obtained from CD4+ cells comprised CD45RA+ naive and CD45RA-negative memory cells. The CDR3 loop spans 13 amino acids. CDR1 and CDR2 from the germline V gene are SGDLS and YYNGEE. V lost 3 bases and J 4 bases, leaving 10 bases between the germline ends. Sorted-subset replicate PCRs used 200 ng DNA, approximately 27,000 T cell genomes. Libraries were prepared by immunoSEQ multiplex PCR; TCRdb keeps only in-frame clonotypes and omits some of them. This table has a few million clones, approximately 90% appearing once.

The receptor was derived from a man between 18 and 29 years old in good health. Some clones in this sample may be carry-over from other donors' samples. This chain uses TRBV9 with TRBJ2-5, with D unresolved. The material sequenced was naive CD4+ T cells from PBMCs. Specified subset: CD45RA+ positively selected. CDR3 region: CASSGASRETQYF. DNA for the CDR3: TGTGCCAGCAGCGGCGCCTCGCGAGAGACCCAGTACTTC.